Below, one TCR beta chain is given with its context. This sample was taken from a study of blood T cell repertoires in COVID-19. Study-wide context: Samples representing acute and convalescent COVID-19 were sourced from the United States, Italy and Spain.

The V gene end was trimmed by 6 bases and the J gene end by 8 bases; junction bases not matched to a gene: 5. CDR1 is SGDLS and CDR2 is YYNGEE in the germline V gene. The CDR3 is 13 amino acids. Generated by immunoSEQ multiplex PCR, the TCRdb table keeps only in-frame clones and is missing some. The sample consists of around 85,000 clones, around 90% of them appearing once. The receptor comes from a woman at least 80 years old with active or convalescent COVID-19. The rearrangement links TRBV9 to TRBJ1-2; TRBD1 aligns across 12 bases. Sequences were obtained from peripheral blood. The CDR3 here is CASNRDRGRGYTF. CDR3 bases: TGTGCCAGCAACCGGGACAGGGGGCGCGGCTACACCTTC. The full variable domain, rest sourced from reference TRBV9 and TRBJ1-2, is DSGVTQTPKHLITATGQRVTLRCSPRSGDLSVYWYQQSLDQGLQFLIQYYNGEERAKGNILERFSAQQFPDLHSELNLSSLELGDSALYFCASNRDRGRGYTFGSGTRLTVV.